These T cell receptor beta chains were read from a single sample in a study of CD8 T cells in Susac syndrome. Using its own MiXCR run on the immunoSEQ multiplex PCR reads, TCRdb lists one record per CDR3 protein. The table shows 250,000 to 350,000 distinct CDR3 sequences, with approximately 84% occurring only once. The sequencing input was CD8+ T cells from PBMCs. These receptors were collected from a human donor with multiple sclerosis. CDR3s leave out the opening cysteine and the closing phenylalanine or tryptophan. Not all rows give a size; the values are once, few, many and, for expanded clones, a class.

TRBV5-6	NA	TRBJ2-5	ASSFWRREETQY
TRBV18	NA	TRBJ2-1	ASSTARTSGYNEQF
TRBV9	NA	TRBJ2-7	ASSATGTGALEQY
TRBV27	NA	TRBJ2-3	ASQGVGVSTDTQY
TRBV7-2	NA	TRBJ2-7	ASSTDSSSYEQY
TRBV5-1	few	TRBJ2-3	ASSPDSSGRYADTQY
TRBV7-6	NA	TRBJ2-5	ASSLTPLKEETRY
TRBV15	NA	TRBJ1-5	ATSTSGTGLGQPQH
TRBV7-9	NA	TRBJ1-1	ASSPRDGLRKTEAF
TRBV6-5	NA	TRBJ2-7	ASSYLRTVGYEQY
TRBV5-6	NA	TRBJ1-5	ASSSGVGNQPQH
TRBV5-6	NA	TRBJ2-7	ASSPGLAESRPYEQY
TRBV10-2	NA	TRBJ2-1	ATSPAGGEQF
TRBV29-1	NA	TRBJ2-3	SVSRESTDTQY
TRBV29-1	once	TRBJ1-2	SSGPGEDGYT
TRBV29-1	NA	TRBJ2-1	SVEGRTVYSEQF
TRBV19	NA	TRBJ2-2	ASSMRRELF
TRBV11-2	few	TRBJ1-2	ASSLEGDYGYT
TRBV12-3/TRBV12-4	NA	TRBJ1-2	ASSLYRDRGGGYT
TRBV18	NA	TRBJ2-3	ASSSIPGADTQY
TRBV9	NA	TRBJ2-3	ASSVLGRTSTDTQY
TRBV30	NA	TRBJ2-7	AWSPTDRVFEQY
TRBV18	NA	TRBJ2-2	ASSPPGANTGELF
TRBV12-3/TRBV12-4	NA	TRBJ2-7	ASSLGSWGYEQY
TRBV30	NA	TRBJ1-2	AWPSKGGYT
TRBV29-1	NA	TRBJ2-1	SVEKWGGEMEYNEQF
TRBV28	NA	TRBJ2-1	ASTEKDPGTSRYNEQF